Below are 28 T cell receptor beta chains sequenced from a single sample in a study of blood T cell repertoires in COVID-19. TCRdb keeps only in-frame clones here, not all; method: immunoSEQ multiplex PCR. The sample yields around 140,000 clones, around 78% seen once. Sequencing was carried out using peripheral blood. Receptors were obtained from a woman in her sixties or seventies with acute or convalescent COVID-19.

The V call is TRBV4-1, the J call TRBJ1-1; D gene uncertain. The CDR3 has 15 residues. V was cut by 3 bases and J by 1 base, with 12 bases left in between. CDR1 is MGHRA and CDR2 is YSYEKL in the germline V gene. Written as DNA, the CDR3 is TGCGCCAGCAGCCACGTCCAGAATGGGAACACTGAAGCTTTCTTT. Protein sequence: CASSHVQNGNTEAFF.

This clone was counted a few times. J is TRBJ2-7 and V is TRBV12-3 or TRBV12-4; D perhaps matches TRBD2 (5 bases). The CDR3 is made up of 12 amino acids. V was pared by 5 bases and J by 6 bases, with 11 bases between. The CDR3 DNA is TGTGCCAGCAGTCTCTTACGGGGCGAGCAGTACTTC. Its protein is CASSLLRGEQYF.

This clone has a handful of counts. CDR3 nucleotide sequence: TGCGCCAGCTCTGCAGCGGCGAGGGAGACCCAGTACTTC. Translation: CASSAAARETQYF. The genes are TRBV5-1 and TRBJ2-5; tentative D call: TRBD2 (5 bases). This CDR3 region has 13 residues. Germline V lookup: CDR1 SGHRS, CDR2 YFSETQ. The germline V and J ends were trimmed by 7 bases and 5 bases, with 15 bases remaining between them.

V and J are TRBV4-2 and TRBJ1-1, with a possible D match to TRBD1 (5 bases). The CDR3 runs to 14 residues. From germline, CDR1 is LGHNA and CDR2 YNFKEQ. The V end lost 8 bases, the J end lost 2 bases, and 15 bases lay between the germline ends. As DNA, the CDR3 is TGTGCCAGCGGAGCCCGGGGGGTAAACACTGAAGCTTTCTTT. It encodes CASGARGVNTEAFF.

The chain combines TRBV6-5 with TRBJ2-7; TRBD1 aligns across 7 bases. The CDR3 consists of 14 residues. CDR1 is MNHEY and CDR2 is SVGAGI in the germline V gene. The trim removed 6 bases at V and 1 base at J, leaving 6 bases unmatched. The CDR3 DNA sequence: TGTGCCAGCAGATTCCCGGGACAGTCCTACGAGCAGTACTTC. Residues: CASRFPGQSYEQYF.

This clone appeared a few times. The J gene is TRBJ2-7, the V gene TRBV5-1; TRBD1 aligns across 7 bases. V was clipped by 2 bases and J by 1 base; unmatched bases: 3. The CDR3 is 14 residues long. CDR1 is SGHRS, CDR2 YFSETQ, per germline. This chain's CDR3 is CASSFWGQSYEQYF. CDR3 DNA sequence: TGCGCCAGCAGCTTCTGGGGACAGTCCTACGAGCAGTACTTC.

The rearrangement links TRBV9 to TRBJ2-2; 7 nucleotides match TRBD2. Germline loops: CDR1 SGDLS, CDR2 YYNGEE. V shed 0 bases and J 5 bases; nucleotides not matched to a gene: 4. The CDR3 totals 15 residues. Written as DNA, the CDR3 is TGTGCCAGCAGCGTAGCTACGCGGGGGACCGGGGAGCTGTTTTTT. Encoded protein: CASSVATRGTGELFF.

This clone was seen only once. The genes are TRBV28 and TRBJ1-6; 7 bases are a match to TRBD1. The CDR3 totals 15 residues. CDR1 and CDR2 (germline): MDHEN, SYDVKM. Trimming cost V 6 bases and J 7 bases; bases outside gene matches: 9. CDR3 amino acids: CASSPTTGSNSPLHF. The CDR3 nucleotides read TGTGCCAGCAGCCCAACGACAGGGTCAAATTCACCCCTCCACTTT.

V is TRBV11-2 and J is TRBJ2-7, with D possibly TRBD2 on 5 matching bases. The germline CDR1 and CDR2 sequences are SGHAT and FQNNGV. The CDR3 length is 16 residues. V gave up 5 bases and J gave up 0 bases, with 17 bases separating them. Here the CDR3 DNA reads TGTGCCAGCAGCCACCGCGGGCTACTTTTCTCCTACGAGCAGTACTTC. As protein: CASSHRGLLFSYEQYF.

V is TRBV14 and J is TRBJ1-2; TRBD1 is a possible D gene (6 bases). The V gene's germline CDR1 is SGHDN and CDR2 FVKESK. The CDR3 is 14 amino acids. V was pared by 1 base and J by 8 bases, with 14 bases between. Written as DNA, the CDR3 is TGTGCCAGCAGCCAAGCCCGGGGGGGGCCCGGCTACACCTTC. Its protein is CASSQARGGPGYTF.

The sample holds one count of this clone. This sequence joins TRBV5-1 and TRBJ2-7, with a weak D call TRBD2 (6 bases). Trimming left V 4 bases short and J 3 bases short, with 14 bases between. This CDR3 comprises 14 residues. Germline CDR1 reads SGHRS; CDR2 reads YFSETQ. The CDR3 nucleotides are TGCGCCAGCAGCAGGGACTCGCTAAACTACGAGCAGTACTTC. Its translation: CASSRDSLNYEQYF.

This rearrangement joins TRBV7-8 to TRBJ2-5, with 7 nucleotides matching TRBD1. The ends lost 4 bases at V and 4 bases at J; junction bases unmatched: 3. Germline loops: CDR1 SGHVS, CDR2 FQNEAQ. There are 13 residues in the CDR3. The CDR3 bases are TGTGCCAGCAGCTACCGACAGGGAGAGACCCAGTACTTC. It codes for CASSYRQGETQYF.

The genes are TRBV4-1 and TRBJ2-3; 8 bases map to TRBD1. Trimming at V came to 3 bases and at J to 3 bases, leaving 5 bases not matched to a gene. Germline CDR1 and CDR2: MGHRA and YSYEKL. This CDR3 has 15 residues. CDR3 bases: TGCGCCAGCAGCCACCCCTGGGACAGGACAGATACGCAGTATTTT. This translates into CASSHPWDRTDTQYF.

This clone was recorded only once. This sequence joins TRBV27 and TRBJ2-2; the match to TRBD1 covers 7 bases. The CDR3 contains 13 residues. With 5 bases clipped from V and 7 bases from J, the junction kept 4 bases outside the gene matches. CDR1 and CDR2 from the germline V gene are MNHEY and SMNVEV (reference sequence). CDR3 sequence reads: CASSLQGIGELFF. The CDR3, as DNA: TGTGCCAGCAGTCTACAGGGGATCGGGGAGCTGTTTTTT.

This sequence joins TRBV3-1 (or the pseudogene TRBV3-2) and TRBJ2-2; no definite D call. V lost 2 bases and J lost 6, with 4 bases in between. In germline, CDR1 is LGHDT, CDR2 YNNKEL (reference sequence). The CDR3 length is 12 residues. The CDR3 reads CASSQFAGELFF. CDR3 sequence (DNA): TGTGCCAGCAGCCAATTCGCCGGGGAGCTGTTTTTT.

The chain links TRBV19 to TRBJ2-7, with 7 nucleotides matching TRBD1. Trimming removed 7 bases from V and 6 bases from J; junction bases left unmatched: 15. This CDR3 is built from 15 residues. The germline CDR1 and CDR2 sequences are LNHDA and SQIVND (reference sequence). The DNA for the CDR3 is TGTGCCAGTAAAAGTTTCCGGGACAGATCCAGCGAGCAGTACTTC. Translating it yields CASKSFRDRSSEQYF.

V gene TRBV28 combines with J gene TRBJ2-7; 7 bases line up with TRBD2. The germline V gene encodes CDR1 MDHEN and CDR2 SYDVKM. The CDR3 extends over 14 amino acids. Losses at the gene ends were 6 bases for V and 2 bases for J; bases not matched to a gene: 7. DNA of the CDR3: TGTGCCAGCAGGAAACTAGCGCAAGCCTACGAGCAGTACTTC. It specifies CASRKLAQAYEQYF.

The CDR3 sequence is CASSLGLVRSTGELFF. The CDR3, as DNA: TGTGCCAGCAGCCTGGGACTAGTCAGATCCACCGGGGAGCTGTTTTTT. The chain couples TRBV9 to TRBJ2-2; 8 positions agree with TRBD2. The germline gives CDR1 SGDLS, CDR2 YYNGEE. V was clipped by 4 bases and J by 4 bases; unmatched bases: 9. CDR3 length: 16 residues.

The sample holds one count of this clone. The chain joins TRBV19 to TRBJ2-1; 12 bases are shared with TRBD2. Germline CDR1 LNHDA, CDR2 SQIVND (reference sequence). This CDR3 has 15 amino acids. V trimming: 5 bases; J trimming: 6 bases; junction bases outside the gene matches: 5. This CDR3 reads CASSPLAGGGNEQFF. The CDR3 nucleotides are TGTGCCAGTAGTCCCCTAGCGGGAGGGGGCAATGAGCAGTTCTTC.

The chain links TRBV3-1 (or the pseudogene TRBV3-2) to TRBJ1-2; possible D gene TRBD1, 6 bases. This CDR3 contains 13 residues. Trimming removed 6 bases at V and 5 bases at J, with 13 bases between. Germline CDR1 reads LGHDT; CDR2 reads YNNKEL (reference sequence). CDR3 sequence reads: CASRGTSSYGYTF. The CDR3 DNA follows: TGTGCCAGCAGAGGGACATCTAGTTATGGCTACACCTTC.

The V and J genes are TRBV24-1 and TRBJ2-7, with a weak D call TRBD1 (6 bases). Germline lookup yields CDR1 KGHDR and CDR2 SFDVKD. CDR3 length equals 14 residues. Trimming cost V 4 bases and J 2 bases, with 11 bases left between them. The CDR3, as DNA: TGTGCCACCAGTGACCGACAGGAGCCCTACGAGCAGTACTTC. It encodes CATSDRQEPYEQYF.

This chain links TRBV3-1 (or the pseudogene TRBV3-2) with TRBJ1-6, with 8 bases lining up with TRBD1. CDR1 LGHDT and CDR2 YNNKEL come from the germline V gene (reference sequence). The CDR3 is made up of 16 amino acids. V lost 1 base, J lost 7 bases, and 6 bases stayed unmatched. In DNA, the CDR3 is TGTGCCAGCAGCCAAGGGGACAGGCCGGGGAATTCACCCCTCCACTTT. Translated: CASSQGDRPGNSPLHF.

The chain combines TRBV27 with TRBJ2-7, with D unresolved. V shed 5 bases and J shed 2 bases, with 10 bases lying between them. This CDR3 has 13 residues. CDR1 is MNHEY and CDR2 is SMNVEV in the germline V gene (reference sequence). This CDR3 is CASSLTVPYEQYF. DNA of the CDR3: TGTGCCAGCAGTCTTACGGTACCCTACGAGCAGTACTTC.

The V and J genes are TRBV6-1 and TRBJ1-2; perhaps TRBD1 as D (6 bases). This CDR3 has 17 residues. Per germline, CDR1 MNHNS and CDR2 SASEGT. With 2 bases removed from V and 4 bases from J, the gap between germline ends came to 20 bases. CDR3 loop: CASSESLLRTESYGYTF. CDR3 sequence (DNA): TGTGCCAGCAGTGAATCCCTATTGCGGACAGAATCCTATGGCTACACCTTC.

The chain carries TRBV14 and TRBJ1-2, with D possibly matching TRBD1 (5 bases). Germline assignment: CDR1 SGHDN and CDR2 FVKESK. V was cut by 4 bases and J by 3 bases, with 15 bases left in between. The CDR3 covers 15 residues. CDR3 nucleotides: TGTGCCAGCAGCCTCACCGGGGGGAAGGACTATGGCTACACCTTC. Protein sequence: CASSLTGGKDYGYTF.

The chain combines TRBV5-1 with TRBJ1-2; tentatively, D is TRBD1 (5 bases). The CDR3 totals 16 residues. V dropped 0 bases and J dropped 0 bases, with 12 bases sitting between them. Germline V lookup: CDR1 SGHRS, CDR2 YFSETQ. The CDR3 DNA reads TGCGCCAGCAGCTTGGACTCAGGGTTAGCTAACTATGGCTACACCTTC. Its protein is CASSLDSGLANYGYTF. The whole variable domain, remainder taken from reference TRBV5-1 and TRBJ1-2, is KAGVTQTPRYLIKTRGQQVTLSCSPISGHRSVSWYQQTPGQGLQFLFEYFSETQRNKGNFPGRFSGRQFSNSRSEMNVSTLELGDSALYLCASSLDSGLANYGYTFGSGTRLTVV.

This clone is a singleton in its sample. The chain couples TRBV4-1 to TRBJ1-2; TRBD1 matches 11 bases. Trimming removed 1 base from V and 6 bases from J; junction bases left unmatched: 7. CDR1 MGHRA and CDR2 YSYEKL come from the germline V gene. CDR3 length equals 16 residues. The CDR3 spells CASSQGTGGARNGYTF. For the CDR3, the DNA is TGCGCCAGCAGCCAAGGGACAGGGGGCGCGCGAAATGGCTACACCTTC.

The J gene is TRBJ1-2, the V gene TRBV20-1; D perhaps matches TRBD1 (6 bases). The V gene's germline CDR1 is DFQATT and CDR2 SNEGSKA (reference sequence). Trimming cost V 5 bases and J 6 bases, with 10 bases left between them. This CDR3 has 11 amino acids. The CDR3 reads CSAPTGDGYTF. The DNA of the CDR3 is TGCAGTGCTCCGACAGGAGATGGCTACACCTTC.